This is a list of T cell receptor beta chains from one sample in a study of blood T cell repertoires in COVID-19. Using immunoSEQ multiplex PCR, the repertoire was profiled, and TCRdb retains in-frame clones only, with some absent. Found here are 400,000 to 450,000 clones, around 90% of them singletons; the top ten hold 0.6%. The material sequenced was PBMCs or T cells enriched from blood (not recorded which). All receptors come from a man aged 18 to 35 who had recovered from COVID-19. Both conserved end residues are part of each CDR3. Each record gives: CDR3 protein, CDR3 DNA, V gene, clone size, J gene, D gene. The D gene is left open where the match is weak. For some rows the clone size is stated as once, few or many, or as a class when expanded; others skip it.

CASSPYETLAGFIYNEQFF	TGTGCCAGCAGTCCATACGAAACACTAGCGGGATTCATATACAATGAGCAGTTCTTC	TRBV28	NA	TRBJ2-1	TRBD2
CASSGGEFYNSPLHF	TGTGCCAGCAGTGGAGGAGAGTTTTATAATTCACCCCTCCACTTT	TRBV25-1	NA	TRBJ1-6	NA
CASRQGVGYGYTF	TGTGCCAGCAGACAGGGGGTGGGCTATGGCTACACCTTC	TRBV12-3/TRBV12-4	NA	TRBJ1-2	TRBD1
CASRQDSTGELFF	TGCGCCAGCAGACAGGATTCCACCGGGGAGCTGTTTTTT	TRBV5-1	NA	TRBJ2-2	NA
CASSIAGRGLRSPLHF	TGTGCCAGTAGTATAGCTGGCAGGGGTTTACGATCACCCCTCCACTTT	TRBV19	few	TRBJ1-6	NA
CASSPSDAGLPGGYTF	TGTGCCAGCTCACCTAGCGACGCCGGGCTACCGGGGGGCTACACCTTC	TRBV18	NA	TRBJ1-2	NA
CASSLARASQETQYF	TGTGCCAGCAGCTTAGCGCGGGCCAGCCAAGAGACCCAGTACTTC	TRBV7-9	NA	TRBJ2-5	NA
CASSVGAGGGETQYF	TGTGCCAGCAGCGTAGGAGCGGGGGGCGGGGAGACCCAGTACTTC	TRBV9	NA	TRBJ2-5	TRBD2
CASTGRGQGSTEAFF	TGTGCCAGCACTGGGAGGGGACAGGGAAGCACTGAAGCTTTCTTT	TRBV6-5	NA	TRBJ1-1	TRBD1
CASSLAGNGANVLTF	TGTGCCAGCAGCTTGGCAGGGAACGGGGCCAACGTCCTGACTTTC	TRBV7-6	NA	TRBJ2-6	NA
CASSLVSGGTDTQYF	TGCGCCAGCAGCTTGGTTAGCGGGGGCACAGATACGCAGTATTTT	TRBV5-1	once	TRBJ2-3	TRBD2
CASYSDRGLYNEQFF	TGTGCCAGCTATTCCGACAGGGGTCTCTACAATGAGCAGTTCTTC	TRBV6-5	NA	TRBJ2-1	TRBD1
CASTQALNTEAFF	TGTGCCAGCACCCAGGCCCTGAACACTGAAGCTTTCTTT	TRBV7-8	NA	TRBJ1-1	NA
CASSKTSPGTQYF	TGTGCCAGCAGTAAGACTAGCCCAGGGACCCAGTACTTC	TRBV12-3/TRBV12-4	NA	TRBJ2-5	TRBD2
CASSSLPRAFF	TGTGCCAGCAGTTCGCTCCCTCGGGCTTTCTTT	TRBV12-3/TRBV12-4	NA	TRBJ1-1	NA
CASSHGLAIETQYF	TGTGCCAGCAGCCACGGGTTGGCAATAGAGACCCAGTACTTC	TRBV6-4	NA	TRBJ2-5	NA
CASSRGSNEQFF	TGTGCCAGTTCACGAGGTTCCAATGAGCAGTTCTTC	TRBV18	NA	TRBJ2-1	NA
CASSLAKGANYEQYF	TGTGCCAGCAGCTTAGCGAAGGGGGCGAACTACGAGCAGTACTTC	TRBV7-9	NA	TRBJ2-7	TRBD1
CASSGTGSDTQYF	TGTGCCAGTAGTGGAACAGGGTCAGATACGCAGTATTTT	TRBV19	NA	TRBJ2-3	NA
CASSQDSGETQYF	TGTGCCAGCAGCCAAGATTCGGGGGAGACCCAGTACTTC	TRBV3-1/TRBV3-2	NA	TRBJ2-5	NA
CASSSLQGAKGTGELFF	TGTGCCAGCTCCTCCTTACAGGGGGCGAAAGGCACCGGGGAGCTGTTTTTT	TRBV18	NA	TRBJ2-2	TRBD1
CSASFTSGIPRVFF	TGCAGTGCTAGTTTCACTAGCGGGATTCCCCGGGTGTTCTTC	TRBV20-1	once	TRBJ2-1	TRBD2
CASSPVLFNEQFF	TGTGCCAGCTCACCAGTCTTATTCAATGAGCAGTTCTTC	TRBV18	NA	TRBJ2-1	NA
CASSLVPTGETQYF	TGTGCCAGCAGCTTAGTTCCGACGGGGGAGACCCAGTACTTC	TRBV11-2	once	TRBJ2-5	NA
CASSWTSGSYEQYF	TGTGCCAGCAGTTGGACTAGCGGGAGTTACGAGCAGTACTTC	TRBV6-5	NA	TRBJ2-7	TRBD2
CASSKTGSYGYTF	TGTGCCAGCAGCAAGACAGGTTCCTATGGCTACACCTTC	TRBV12-3/TRBV12-4	NA	TRBJ1-2	NA
CASSVGRQLSGNTIYF	TGTGCCAGCAGCGTAGGACGACAGCTCTCTGGAAACACCATATATTTT	TRBV9	once	TRBJ1-3	NA
CASSVTPGTGEDGYTF	TGTGCCAGCAGCGTCACTCCCGGGACGGGGGAGGATGGCTACACCTTC	TRBV9	NA	TRBJ1-2	NA
CSVVSEGYTF	TGCAGCGTTGTTAGCGAGGGCTACACCTTC	TRBV29-1	NA	TRBJ1-2	NA
CATSLTRGYGYTF	TGTGCCACCAGCCTCACAAGGGGGTATGGCTACACCTTC	TRBV15	NA	TRBJ1-2	NA
CASSHVASPPSDEKLFF	TGCGCCAGCAGCCACGTAGCAAGTCCCCCCTCAGATGAAAAACTGTTTTTT	TRBV4-1	NA	TRBJ1-4	NA
CASSLSRRAGRPQHF	TGTGCCAGCAGTTTATCTCGCAGGGCGGGGCGGCCCCAGCATTTT	TRBV28	NA	TRBJ1-5	NA
CASSLRQGKEQYF	TGTGCCAGCAGTTTAAGGCAGGGTAAGGAGCAGTACTTC	TRBV27	NA	TRBJ2-7	NA